This entry describes one T cell receptor beta chain. Its antigen is still unknown. Time point meaning: late sampling 161 to 241 days after vaccination in three convalescent patients. Treatment described: approximately nine-day PBMC culture with coronavirus spike peptide pools or control peptides (ViraFEST assay). ViraFEST enlarged antigen-specific T cell populations with peptide pools and afterwards sequenced TCRs. PCR positivity dates ran from March to December 2020, preceding US Alpha, Beta and Delta variants. Cells were cultured for roughly 9 days, and then CD4+ T cells were isolated by negative selection. This sample was taken from a study of vaccination and CD4 T cells after COVID-19. Scientists ran DNA taken from cultured CD4+ T cells through the Oncomine TCR Beta short-read assay for sequencing. In TCRdb, the PCR reads were re-called with MiXCR into one record per CDR3 protein. The profile shows approximately 20,000 distinct CDR3 sequences, 46% of them singletons.

There are 13 residues in the CDR3. Germline loops: CDR1 DFQATT, CDR2 SNEGSKA (reference sequence). V shed 3 bases and J shed 1 base, with 6 bases lying between them. This sample comprised CD4+ T cells from blood, cultured in vitro, obtained about 7 months after SARS-CoV-2 vaccination. The source of this sequence is a human donor who had recovered from COVID-19. J is TRBJ2-2 and V is TRBV20-1, with a weak D call TRBD2 (6 bases). The CDR3 here is CSARGGNTGELFF. The CDR3 region has the DNA TGCAGTGCTAGGGGAGGGAACACCGGGGAGCTGTTTTTT.